Below are 8 T cell receptor beta chains sequenced from a single sample in a study of blood T cell repertoires in COVID-19. Method: immunoSEQ multiplex PCR; TCRdb's copy keeps in-frame clones and lacks some. The data contain 250,000 to 300,000 clones, about nine tenths of them seen just once; the ten biggest clones take up about 1.6%. Sequencing used peripheral blood. Source of these receptors: a woman aged 40 to 50 who had recovered from COVID-19.

This clone was found a few times. DNA for the CDR3: TGTGCCAGCAGCTTGGGACAGGGGATGCGCGAGCAGTACTTC. This sequence encodes CASSLGQGMREQYF. The J gene is TRBJ2-7, the V gene TRBV5-4, with 8 bases that match TRBD1. CDR3 length equals 14 residues. Germline lookup yields CDR1 SGHNT and CDR2 YYREEE (reference sequence). V gave up 0 bases and J gave up 6 bases; unmatched junction bases: 5.

V is TRBV6-6 and J is TRBJ2-5, with D perhaps TRBD2 (7 bases). Germline V gene sequence: CDR1 MNHNY, CDR2 SVGAGI (reference sequence). The CDR3 has 14 amino acids. V dropped 2 bases and J dropped 5 bases, with 12 bases sitting between them. The CDR3 sequence: CASSYGGAGETQYF. The CDR3 nucleotides are TGTGCCAGCAGTTACGGGGGGGCCGGGGAGACCCAGTACTTC.

The genes are TRBV7-9 and TRBJ1-1; TRBD1 aligns across 7 bases. This CDR3 is 16 amino acids long. After removal of 2 bases from V and 1 base from J, the junction contained 7 bases not matched to a gene. Germline CDR1 is SEHNR and CDR2 is FQNEAQ (reference sequence). The CDR3 DNA reads as TGTGCCAGCAGCTTATTACAGGGGAGTAGGAACACTGAAGCTTTCTTT. It yields the protein CASSLLQGSRNTEAFF.

The gene calls are TRBV21-1 and TRBJ2-7; TRBD1 is taken as the D call from the table, unchecked against the DNA. TRBV21-1 is termed a pseudogene. The CDR3 contains 16 residues. The CDR3 protein is CASSKGPVDRGSEQYF. In nucleotides, the CDR3 is TGTGCCAGCAGCAAAGGGCCAGTCGACAGGGGATCCGAGCAGTACTTC.

CDR3 in DNA: TGTGCCAGCAGCCCGGGACAGGCCACCTACGAGCAGTACTTC. This encodes CASSPGQATYEQYF. This sequence joins TRBV28 and TRBJ2-7; TRBD1 matches at 8 bases. The junction had 6 bases not matched to a gene; V was cut back by 6 bases and J by 2 bases. The CDR3 totals 14 residues. The germline CDR1 and CDR2 sequences are MDHEN and SYDVKM.

This clone was seen just once. The chain has TRBV30 and TRBJ1-1; D perhaps matches TRBD1 (5 bases). V was shortened by 4 bases and J by 7 bases, with 16 bases between the two germline ends. The length of the CDR3 is 13 residues. Germline V lookup: CDR1 GTSNPN, CDR2 SVGIG (reference sequence). The CDR3 coding sequence is TGTGCCTGGACCCTCGGGGGGTTCGGTGAAGCTTTCTTT. It yields the protein CAWTLGGFGEAFF.

The genes are TRBV19 and TRBJ2-2, with D possibly TRBD1 on 6 matching bases. CDR3 length: 15 amino acids. Trimming took off 1 base at V and 1 base at J, with 7 bases between the two ends. Germline V gives CDR1 LNHDA, CDR2 SQIVND (reference sequence). The CDR3 DNA follows: TGTGCCAGTAGTATAGGGGGGCTGAACACCGGGGAGCTGTTTTTT. Translated, it gives CASSIGGLNTGELFF.

The chain carries TRBV5-4 and TRBJ1-2; a possible D gene is TRBD1 (5 bases). Germline V gene sequence: CDR1 SGHNT, CDR2 YYREEE (reference sequence). V was shortened by 4 bases and J by 4 bases, with 14 bases between the two germline ends. The CDR3 loop spans 14 amino acids. CDR3 protein: CASSPGGRTYGYTF. The CDR3 DNA sequence: TGTGCCAGCAGCCCGGGGGGGAGGACCTATGGCTACACCTTC.